Shown below are 18 T cell receptor beta chains from a single sample sequenced in a study of T-cell reconstitution after alpha-beta-depleted transplantation in children. Preparing the TCRbeta library involved the use of unique molecular identifiers. Each CDR3 protein gets one entry after TCRdb re-called the PCR reads with MiXCR. The sample has roughly 15,000 distinct CDR3 sequences, approximately 4.9% seen once; the top ten hold 5.5% to 8.5%. The material sequenced was PBMCs, taken before TCRalphabeta/CD19-depleted stem cell transplant. The receptor source for this set is a boy younger than 18 with acute lymphoblastic leukemia, due to receive a stem cell transplant.

There are many counts of this clonotype. The rearrangement links TRBV4-1 to TRBJ1-2, with 8 positions matching TRBD1. Trimming at V came to 3 bases and at J to 5 bases, leaving 2 bases not matched to a gene. Germline V gene sequence: CDR1 MGHRA, CDR2 YSYEKL. The CDR3 sequence is 13 residues long. The CDR3 region is CASSQRTGYGYTF. Written as DNA, the CDR3 is TGCGCCAGCAGCCAGAGGACAGGGTATGGCTACACCTTC.

By share, this clonotype counts as medium-sized. The gene calls are TRBV5-1 and TRBJ2-7, with D possibly TRBD1 on 6 matching bases. Trimming removed 1 base at V and 1 base at J, with 15 bases between. Germline V CDR1 and CDR2: SGHRS, YFSETQ. The CDR3 runs to 16 residues. The chain's CDR3 is CASSLTTGQLSYEQYF. CDR3 coding DNA: TGCGCCAGCAGCTTGACTACAGGGCAACTTTCCTACGAGCAGTACTTC.

This clonotype was seen repeatedly, ten times or more. The chain links TRBV5-1 to TRBJ1-6; no reliable D call. CDR1 and CDR2 (germline): SGHRS, YFSETQ. V lost 4 bases, J lost 9 bases, and 14 bases lay in between. There are 14 residues in the CDR3. This CDR3 reads CASSRGPAGSPLHF. CDR3 nucleotides: TGCGCCAGCAGCCGCGGGCCCGCAGGTTCACCCCTCCACTTT.

This clonotype was detected many times. The J gene is TRBJ1-6, the V gene TRBV5-1; D not certain. CDR1 is SGHRS and CDR2 is YFSETQ in the germline V gene. The length of the CDR3 is 16 residues. Trimming removed 3 bases from V and 3 bases from J, with 13 bases in between. The CDR3 DNA is TGCGCCAGCAGCTCCGGGGTCCTCTACTATAATTCACCCCTCCACTTT. Protein: CASSSGVLYYNSPLHF. Full variable domain (outside the CDR3, taken from reference TRBV5-1 and TRBJ1-6): KAGVTQTPRYLIKTRGQQVTLSCSPISGHRSVSWYQQTPGQGLQFLFEYFSETQRNKGNFPGRFSGRQFSNSRSEMNVSTLELGDSALYLCASSSGVLYYNSPLHFGNGTRLTVT.

This clonotype was seen at least ten times. The CDR3 loop reads CASSPRGFGELFF. DNA for the CDR3: TGTGCCAGCAGTCCTAGGGGTTTCGGGGAGCTGTTTTTT. This chain links TRBV25-1 with TRBJ2-2; a possible D gene is TRBD1 (5 bases). Trimming stripped 5 bases from V and 7 bases from J, with 11 bases between. The CDR3 is 13 residues long. In germline, CDR1 is MGHDK, CDR2 SYGVNS.

This clonotype was seen repeatedly, ten times or more. The chain recombines TRBV9 with TRBJ1-2; the match to TRBD1 covers 7 bases. V shed 0 bases and J 4 bases; nucleotides not matched to a gene: 6. Germline-derived CDR1 and CDR2 are SGDLS and YYNGEE. This CDR3 contains 15 residues. CDR3 region: CASSVGGGAFYGYTF. CDR3 nucleotide sequence: TGTGCCAGCAGCGTAGGAGGGGGCGCCTTCTATGGCTACACCTTC.

This clonotype was recorded many times. V and J are TRBV20-1 and TRBJ2-1; the D is unclear. The CDR3 covers 17 residues. V was clipped by 0 bases and J by 1 base, with 16 bases between them. The germline V gene has CDR1 DFQATT and CDR2 SNEGSKA (reference sequence). The CDR3 DNA is TGCAGTGCTAGAGATGGTGGCACCAGGTGGTCCTACAATGAGCAGTTCTTC. It specifies CSARDGGTRWSYNEQFF.

This clonotype was counted many times. The rearrangement links TRBV18 to TRBJ2-7; 7 bases agree with TRBD2. With V trimmed by 3 bases and J by 4 bases, 3 bases remained unmatched. Germline V gives CDR1 KGHSH, CDR2 LQKENI. The CDR3 spans 13 residues. CDR3: CASSPGTIYEQYF. The DNA for the CDR3 is TGTGCCAGCTCACCTGGGACTATTTACGAGCAGTACTTC.

At least ten counts were recorded for this clonotype. The chain couples TRBV27 to TRBJ2-5; a possible D gene is TRBD2 (5 bases). V lost 2 bases, J lost 4 bases, and 11 bases lay in between. Germline V gene sequence: CDR1 MNHEY, CDR2 SMNVEV (reference sequence). The CDR3 sequence is 14 residues long. CDR3 sequence (DNA): TGTGCCAGCAGTTTAATGGTCGCGGGAGAGACCCAGTACTTC. Protein: CASSLMVAGETQYF.

This clonotype was seen at least ten times. This chain uses TRBV29-1 with TRBJ1-3; 9 bases are a match to TRBD1. Losses at the gene ends were 4 bases for V and 6 bases for J; bases not matched to a gene: 4. The germline CDR1 and CDR2 sequences are SQVTM and ANQGSEA. There are 13 residues in the CDR3. Written as DNA, the CDR3 is TGCAGCGTTGTGGGGACAGGGACAAACACCATATATTTT. This codes for CSVVGTGTNTIYF.

This clonotype was found many times. The chain is built from TRBV4-3 and TRBJ1-6, with D unclear. The CDR3 has 16 residues. V dropped 1 base and J dropped 7 bases, with 14 bases sitting between them. Germline CDR1 LGHNA, CDR2 YSLEER. The DNA of the CDR3 is TGCGCCAGCAGCCAAGTGAGCTCCAGCCCCAATTCACCCCTCCACTTT. It translates to CASSQVSSSPNSPLHF.

This clonotype was counted at least ten times. The V call is TRBV2, the J call TRBJ2-1; 7 positions match TRBD1. The germline V gene encodes CDR1 SNHLY and CDR2 FYNNEI. This CDR3 region has 14 residues. The junction had 8 bases not matched to a gene; V was cut back by 3 bases and J by 9 bases. The CDR3 DNA reads as TGTGCCAGCAGTGAGTCTGAGGGGGCGAGTGAGCAGTTCTTC. It codes for CASSESEGASEQFF. Supplemented by reference TRBV2 and TRBJ2-1, the full variable domain reads EPEVTQTPSHQVTQMGQEVILRCVPISNHLYFYWYRQILGQKVEFLVSFYNNEISEKSEIFDDQFSVERPDGSNFTLKIRSTKLEDSAMYFCASSESEGASEQFFGPGTRLTVL.

Many counts were recorded for this clonotype. V and J are TRBV20-1 and TRBJ2-3; D is possibly TRBD2 (6 bases). The V gene lost 0 bases and the J gene lost 3 bases, with 13 bases spanning the gap. This CDR3 is built from 15 residues. CDR1 is DFQATT, CDR2 SNEGSKA, per germline (reference sequence). Here the CDR3 DNA reads TGCAGTGCTAGAGAGCGGGGAGGTAGGACAGATACGCAGTATTTT. Its protein product is CSARERGGRTDTQYF.

This clonotype has a count of ten or more. The chain recombines TRBV7-9 with TRBJ2-2; D ambiguous. Trimming shortened V by 5 bases and J by 1 base, and 5 bases separated the two germline ends. Looked up from germline, CDR1 is SEHNR and CDR2 is FQNEAQ (reference sequence). The CDR3 extends over 13 amino acids. The CDR3, as DNA: TGTGCCAGCAGCCCAGAGAACACCGGGGAGCTGTTTTTT. Translating gives CASSPENTGELFF.

This clonotype was detected ten times or more. V usage is TRBV24-1 and J usage is TRBJ2-3; D not resolved. The CDR3 loop spans 13 amino acids. Trimming removed 5 bases from V and 2 bases from J, with 7 bases in between. The germline V gene has CDR1 KGHDR and CDR2 SFDVKD. CDR3 DNA: TGTGCCACCAGTGTGCCTAACACAGATACGCAGTATTTT. This translates into CATSVPNTDTQYF.

Relative to its sample, this clonotype is medium-sized. The chain carries TRBV5-1 and TRBJ1-2; D is undetermined. This CDR3 has 14 amino acids. Trimming took 4 bases from V and 2 from J, leaving 12 bases between them. Germline assignment: CDR1 SGHRS and CDR2 YFSETQ. The CDR3 region is CASSTDGRNYGYTF. CDR3 bases: TGCGCCAGCAGCACCGACGGACGAAACTATGGCTACACCTTC. Using reference TRBV5-1 and TRBJ1-2 for the parts outside the CDR3, the full variable domain is KAGVTQTPRYLIKTRGQQVTLSCSPISGHRSVSWYQQTPGQGLQFLFEYFSETQRNKGNFPGRFSGRQFSNSRSEMNVSTLELGDSALYLCASSTDGRNYGYTFGSGTRLTVV.

This clonotype has ten or more counts. This sequence joins TRBV5-5 and TRBJ2-1, with a tentative D call TRBD2 (6 bases). V lost 2 bases, J lost 1 base, and 19 bases lay in between. CDR3 length: 18 residues. Germline V gene sequence: CDR1 SGHKS, CDR2 YYEKEE (reference sequence). CDR3 in amino acids: CASSFPAGPAGSYNEQFF. The CDR3 nucleotides are TGTGCCAGCAGCTTTCCGGCAGGGCCGGCGGGATCCTACAATGAGCAGTTCTTC.

Sample share makes this clonotype medium-sized. This chain uses TRBV5-1 with TRBJ2-3; 12 positions match TRBD2. Germline CDR1 reads SGHRS; CDR2 reads YFSETQ. CDR3 length: 16 amino acids. V was pared by 4 bases and J by 2 bases, with 5 bases of the junction left unmatched. CDR3 nucleotides: TGCGCCAGCAGCCCCGGACTAGCGGGGTACACAGATACGCAGTATTTT. Protein sequence: CASSPGLAGYTDTQYF.